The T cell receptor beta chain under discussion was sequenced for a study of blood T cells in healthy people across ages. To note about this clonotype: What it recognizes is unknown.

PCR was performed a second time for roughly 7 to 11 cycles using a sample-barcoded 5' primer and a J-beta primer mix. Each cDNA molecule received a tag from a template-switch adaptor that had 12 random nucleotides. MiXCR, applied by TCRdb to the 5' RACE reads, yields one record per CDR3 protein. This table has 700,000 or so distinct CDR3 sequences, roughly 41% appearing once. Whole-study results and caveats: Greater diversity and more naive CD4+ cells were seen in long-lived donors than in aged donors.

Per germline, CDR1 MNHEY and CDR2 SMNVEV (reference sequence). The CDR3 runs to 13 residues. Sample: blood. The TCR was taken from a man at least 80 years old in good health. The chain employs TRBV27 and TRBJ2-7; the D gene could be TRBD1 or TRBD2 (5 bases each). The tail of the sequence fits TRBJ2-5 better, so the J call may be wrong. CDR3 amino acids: CASTGTGRETQYF. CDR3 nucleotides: TGTGCCAGCACCGGGACCGGGCGGGAGACCCAGTACTTC.